These 28 T cell receptor beta chains were all obtained from the same sample, sequenced in a study of blood T cell repertoires in COVID-19. Profiled with immunoSEQ multiplex PCR; TCRdb holds only in-frame clones, not every one. This table holds 90,000 to 100,000 clones, 70% to 85% found once. Sequenced: peripheral blood. The receptors were sampled from a woman aged 55-70 years in a cohort sampled during active or convalescent COVID-19.

The sample holds a few counts of this clone. This rearrangement joins TRBV19 to TRBJ2-1; 10 nucleotides match TRBD2. The CDR3 runs 15 residues. CDR1 is LNHDA, CDR2 SQIVND, per germline (reference sequence). J gave up 2 bases and V 4 bases, and 2 bases lay outside the gene matches. The CDR3 here is CASSSSGGAYNEQFF. The CDR3 DNA is TGTGCCAGTAGTAGCAGCGGGGGGGCCTACAATGAGCAGTTCTTC.

V usage is TRBV21-1 and J usage is TRBJ1-2; TRBD1, the D gene given by the table, was not confirmed from the DNA. TRBV21-1 is a listed pseudogene. The CDR3 totals 21 residues. As DNA, the CDR3 is TGTGCCAGCAGCTACCCGAGGGAACCGGGGCAGGGGGTTTATCCTAACTATGGCTACACCTTC. It encodes CASSYPREPGQGVYPNYGYTF.

As for this clone: The junction departs from the called germline gene at one end, perhaps through a read error. The chain combines TRBV13 with TRBJ1-4; TRBD1 is a possible D gene (6 bases). The CDR3 is 18 amino acids. Germline V gene data show CDR1 as PRHDT and CDR2 as FYEKMQ (reference sequence). The CDR3 region is CACSTNGTGHDRDEKLFF. As DNA, the CDR3 is TGTGCCTGCAGCACCAATGGTACAGGGCACGACCGGGATGAAAAACTGTTTTTT.

V usage is TRBV19 and J usage is TRBJ2-7, with TRBD1 matching over 9 bases. The CDR3 totals 17 residues. Germline V gene lookup returns CDR1 LNHDA and CDR2 SQIVND (reference sequence). The trim removed 4 bases at V and 0 bases at J, leaving 10 bases unmatched. CDR3 DNA: TGTGCCAGTAGTAGAACCTCGACAGGGGGTTACTCCTACGAGCAGTACTTC. Amino acids: CASSRTSTGGYSYEQYF.

J is TRBJ1-4 and V is TRBV5-1, with TRBD1 identical over 8 bases. There are 14 residues in the CDR3. The germline V gene has CDR1 SGHRS and CDR2 YFSETQ. Trimming cost V 5 bases and J 6 bases; bases outside gene matches: 6. Written as DNA, the CDR3 is TGCGCCAGCAGTAGCGGACAGGGTCATGAAAAACTGTTTTTT. This sequence encodes CASSSGQGHEKLFF.

V gene TRBV9 combines with J gene TRBJ1-1, with D maybe TRBD1 (5 bases). V was pared by 1 base and J by 4 bases, with 8 bases between. Germline V gives CDR1 SGDLS, CDR2 YYNGEE. The CDR3 runs to 13 residues. The CDR3 spells CASSVQGGTEAFF. In DNA form, the CDR3 reads TGTGCCAGCAGCGTACAGGGAGGCACTGAAGCTTTCTTT.

The chain is built from TRBV5-6 and TRBJ2-7; possible D gene TRBD2, 5 bases. Germline V lookup: CDR1 SGHDT, CDR2 YYEEEE. V dropped 4 bases and J dropped 0 bases, with 17 bases sitting between them. The CDR3 covers 16 residues. The CDR3 protein is CASSPGMASSSYEQYF. CDR3 nucleotides: TGTGCCAGCAGCCCGGGGATGGCTAGCAGCTCCTACGAGCAGTACTTC.

The chain has TRBV4-2 and TRBJ1-6, with 9 nucleotides matching TRBD1. CDR1 and CDR2 (germline): LGHNA, YNFKEQ. This CDR3 is 19 amino acids long. The V and J ends lost 2 bases and 7 bases, in that order; junction bases with no gene match: 15. The CDR3 is CASSQQRWTGESRNSPLHF. The DNA of the CDR3 is TGTGCCAGCAGCCAACAAAGGTGGACAGGGGAATCGAGAAATTCACCCCTCCACTTT.

This chain joins TRBV19 and TRBJ1-1; D not certain. CDR3 size: 12 residues. CDR1 and CDR2 (germline): LNHDA, SQIVND (reference sequence). The V end was cut by 8 bases, the J end by 9 bases, with 16 bases between. CDR3 residues: CASSEEASKAFF. The DNA for the CDR3 is TGTGCCAGTTCAGAAGAAGCGTCGAAAGCTTTCTTT.

In its sample, this clone was seen a few times. The chain carries TRBV5-1 and TRBJ2-3; 10 bases are a match to TRBD1. With V trimmed by 4 bases and J by 5 bases, 10 bases remained unmatched. The CDR3 length is 16 residues. From germline, CDR1 is SGHRS and CDR2 YFSETQ. The CDR3 DNA sequence: TGCGCCAGCAGCCTGACAGGGGGCTTTTCAGTAGATACGCAGTATTTT. Protein product: CASSLTGGFSVDTQYF.

CDR3 coding DNA: TGTGCCAGCAGTGAAGACGGCAGGGGAAATTCACCCCTCCACTTT. It yields the protein CASSEDGRGNSPLHF. This chain joins TRBV2 and TRBJ1-6, with D perhaps TRBD1 (6 bases). This CDR3 spans 15 amino acids. With 1 base removed from V and 7 bases from J, the gap between germline ends came to 11 bases. Germline V gives CDR1 SNHLY, CDR2 FYNNEI.

The genes are TRBV5-1 and TRBJ1-4, with 7 nucleotides matching TRBD1. The CDR3 is 13 amino acids. V shed 0 bases, J shed 8 bases, and the junction held 1 base outside the gene matches. The germline V gene has CDR1 SGHRS and CDR2 YFSETQ. In DNA form, the CDR3 reads TGCGCCAGCAGCTTGGGACAGGGAGAAAAACTGTTTTTT. Amino acid sequence: CASSLGQGEKLFF.

This chain joins TRBV5-1 and TRBJ2-2, with a weak D call TRBD1 (6 bases). Trimming took 0 bases from V and 9 from J, leaving 18 bases between them. Per the germline V gene, CDR1 is SGHRS and CDR2 is YFSETQ. The CDR3 consists of 16 residues. CDR3 region: CASSLEGIGGRRELFF. The CDR3 bases are TGCGCCAGCAGCTTGGAGGGGATAGGGGGTCGCCGGGAGCTGTTTTTT. The entire variable domain, with the rest obtained from reference TRBV5-1 and TRBJ2-2, is as follows: KAGVTQTPRYLIKTRGQQVTLSCSPISGHRSVSWYQQTPGQGLQFLFEYFSETQRNKGNFPGRFSGRQFSNSRSEMNVSTLELGDSALYLCASSLEGIGGRRELFFGEGSRLTVL.

V is TRBV7-3 and J is TRBJ2-2; 8 nucleotides match TRBD2. In germline, CDR1 is SGHTA, CDR2 FQGTGA. V shed 8 bases, J shed 2 bases, and the junction held 4 bases outside the gene matches. This CDR3 is 14 amino acids long. The CDR3 DNA reads TGTGCCAGCCGACGGGGGGGAAACACCGGGGAGCTGTTTTTT. Its protein product is CASRRGGNTGELFF. The full variable domain, with the rest looked up from reference TRBV7-3 and TRBJ2-2, is GAGVSQTPSNKVTEKGKYVELRCDPISGHTALYWYRQSLGQGPEFLIYFQGTGAADDSGLPNDRFFAVRPEGSVSTLKIQRTERGDSAVYLCASRRGGNTGELFFGEGSRLTVL.

This clone was seen once. This rearrangement joins TRBV7-9 to TRBJ1-1; 8 nucleotides line up with TRBD1. This CDR3 has 16 amino acids. Germline V CDR1 and CDR2: SEHNR, FQNEAQ (reference sequence). V lost 4 bases, J lost 0 bases, and 7 bases stayed unmatched. The CDR3 reads CASSSRQGNMNTEAFF. The CDR3 DNA is TGTGCCAGCAGCTCGCGACAGGGGAACATGAACACTGAAGCTTTCTTT.

This clone was seen a handful of times. The chain has TRBV5-4 and TRBJ2-7, with 9 bases fitting TRBD1. The CDR3 sequence is 15 residues long. Germline values: CDR1 SGHNT, CDR2 YYREEE (reference sequence). Trimming took 5 bases from V and 0 from J; bases not matched to a gene: 6. CDR3 bases: TGTGCCAGCAGTACCGGGACAGGGAGCTCCTACGAGCAGTACTTC. Translated: CASSTGTGSSYEQYF.

The chain uses TRBV6-5 and TRBJ1-5, with D possibly matching TRBD1 (6 bases). The CDR3 length is 16 residues. Germline CDR1 MNHEY, CDR2 SVGAGI. The V and J ends lost 2 bases and 5 bases respectively, with 16 bases between them. The DNA for the CDR3 is TGTGCCAGCAGTTACGGGGGCAGGGTGGCGTATCAGCCCCAGCATTTT. Its translation is CASSYGGRVAYQPQHF.

This sequence joins TRBV14 and TRBJ1-4; D gene unclear. Germline V gives CDR1 SGHDN, CDR2 FVKESK. V dropped 2 bases and J dropped 8 bases, with 15 bases sitting between them. The CDR3 sequence is 15 residues long. The CDR3 sequence: CASSQPRPLGEKLFF. CDR3 nucleotide sequence: TGTGCCAGCAGCCAACCCCGTCCGCTGGGCGAAAAACTGTTTTTT.

This chain connects TRBV7-3 to TRBJ2-6; no definite D call. Trimming removed 5 bases from V and 2 bases from J, with 7 bases in between. Germline CDR1 and CDR2: SGHTA and FQGTGA. CDR3 size: 14 residues. DNA for the CDR3: TGTGCCAGCAGCCCCCAAACTGGGGCCAACGTCCTGACTTTC. It is translated as CASSPQTGANVLTF.

This chain joins TRBV19 and TRBJ1-4; 9 nucleotides match TRBD1. J gave up 5 bases and V 6 bases, and 10 bases lay outside the gene matches. The CDR3 contains 16 residues. CDR1 and CDR2 (germline): LNHDA, SQIVND (reference sequence). DNA for the CDR3: TGTGCCAGTAGGCGGACAGGGGCGCAGGGAAATGAAAAACTGTTTTTT. This gives the protein CASRRTGAQGNEKLFF.

The CDR3 DNA follows: TGTGCCAGCAAAATCTTGGCGGGGGGGCAAGAGACCCAGTACTTC. Its protein product is CASKILAGGQETQYF. This chain connects TRBV6-5 to TRBJ2-5; 9 bases are shared with TRBD2. The CDR3 runs 15 residues. The junction had 8 bases not matched to a gene; V was cut back by 7 bases and J by 2 bases. Germline V gene sequence: CDR1 MNHEY, CDR2 SVGAGI.

In its sample, this clone was seen a few times. This chain joins TRBV4-2 and TRBJ1-5; unclear D gene. In germline, CDR1 is LGHNA, CDR2 YNFKEQ. This CDR3 has 16 amino acids. V was trimmed by 1 base and J by 0 bases, leaving 10 bases between them. CDR3 DNA sequence: TGTGCCAGCAGCCAAGGTGCGGGATATAGCAATCAGCCCCAGCATTTT. This gives the protein CASSQGAGYSNQPQHF.

This clone came up once. The V gene is TRBV7-2, the J gene TRBJ2-1, with 8 nucleotides matching TRBD1. Germline V gene sequence: CDR1 SGHTA, CDR2 FQGNSA. V lost 2 bases, J lost 9 bases, and 6 bases stayed unmatched. The CDR3 has 14 residues. Written as DNA, the CDR3 is TGTGCCAGCAGCTTATACAGGGGGGCCTTTGAGCAGTTCTTC. Its translation is CASSLYRGAFEQFF. Full variable domain (rest looked up from reference TRBV7-2 and TRBJ2-1): GAGVSQSPSNKVTEKGKDVELRCDPISGHTALYWYRQSLGQGLEFLIYFQGNSAPDKSGLPSDRFSAERTGGSVSTLTIQRTQQEDSAVYLCASSLYRGAFEQFFGPGTRLTVL.

The chain joins TRBV2 to TRBJ2-2; D is ambiguous. The germline V gene has CDR1 SNHLY and CDR2 FYNNEI. The CDR3 is 15 amino acids. Trimming cost V 5 bases and J 2 bases, with 12 bases left between them. CDR3 residues: CASSSVQPNTGELFF. In DNA form, the CDR3 reads TGTGCCAGCAGTTCGGTACAGCCAAACACCGGGGAGCTGTTTTTT.

The chain recombines TRBV2 with TRBJ1-5; D gene unclear. Per germline, CDR1 SNHLY and CDR2 FYNNEI. This CDR3 contains 11 residues. The V end was cut by 4 bases, the J end by 7 bases, with 5 bases between. The CDR3 loop reads CASSGEQPQHF. The CDR3 DNA follows: TGTGCCAGCAGTGGAGAGCAGCCCCAGCATTTT.

Only one count was recorded for this clone. The chain has TRBV27 and TRBJ2-3; D not certain. Germline CDR1 is MNHEY and CDR2 is SMNVEV (reference sequence). The CDR3 consists of 14 residues. V was pared by 7 bases and J by 6 bases, with 17 bases between. The CDR3 DNA reads TGTGCCAGCACCCTTCTAGTAGGTTCGGATACGCAGTATTTT. Translated, it gives CASTLLVGSDTQYF.

The chain combines TRBV13 with TRBJ2-7; TRBD1 matches 11 bases. CDR3 length: 15 amino acids. Germline CDR1 and CDR2: PRHDT and FYEKMQ (reference sequence). Trimming at V came to 5 bases and at J to 3 bases, leaving 6 bases not matched to a gene. CDR3 loop: CASSQRDRGSYEQYF. Written as DNA, the CDR3 is TGTGCCAGCAGCCAGAGGGACAGGGGGAGCTACGAGCAGTACTTC. Using reference TRBV13 and TRBJ2-7 for the parts outside the CDR3, the full variable domain is AAGVIQSPRHLIKEKRETATLKCYPIPRHDTVYWYQQGPGQDPQFLISFYEKMQSDKGSIPDRFSAQQFSDYHSELNMSSLELGDSALYFCASSQRDRGSYEQYFGPGTRLTVT.

This chain links TRBV7-9 with TRBJ1-2; 8 bases map to TRBD1. Per germline, CDR1 SEHNR and CDR2 FQNEAQ (reference sequence). The CDR3 runs 16 residues. The J segment lost 6 bases and the V segment lost 1 base, leaving 10 bases of the junction unmatched. The CDR3 loop reads CASSLEGDRSRHGYTF. The CDR3 DNA is TGTGCCAGCAGCTTAGAAGGGGACAGGAGCCGGCATGGCTACACCTTC.